The 11 T cell receptor beta chains in this list originate from one sample, sequenced in a study of OX40 agonist ivuxolimab in advanced cancers. Data came from immunoSEQ multiplex PCR; TCRdb stores just in-frame clones and leaves some out. The data show under 95,000 clones, with roughly 89% seen just once and 8.7% held by the top ten. The sequences come from CD4+ or CD8+ T cells sorted from blood, collected in a trial of the OX40 agonist ivuxolimab. The receptor source for this set is an adult with an advanced solid tumor such as melanoma, head and neck, liver or kidney cancer.

This chain joins TRBV2 and TRBJ2-1; TRBD2 aligns across 13 bases. Germline-derived CDR1 and CDR2 are SNHLY and FYNNEI. The CDR3 totals 21 residues. V was clipped by 5 bases and J by 0 bases; unmatched bases: 16. CDR3 in amino acids: CASSRPRTSGSSPSSYNEQFF. The CDR3, as DNA: TGTGCCAGCAGTCGGCCCCGGACTAGCGGGAGTTCCCCGAGCTCCTACAATGAGCAGTTCTTC.

This chain uses TRBV12-5 with TRBJ2-7; TRBD2 matches at 8 bases. From germline, CDR1 is LGHNT and CDR2 FRNRAP. The CDR3 runs 16 residues. V lost 1 base, J lost 3 bases, and 8 bases stayed unmatched. CDR3 sequence reads: CASGLGPRGGYYEQYF. The CDR3 bases are TGTGCTAGTGGTTTGGGGCCTCGGGGGGGGTACTACGAGCAGTACTTC.

The V and J genes are TRBV27 and TRBJ1-1; TRBD1 aligns across 8 bases. Losses at the gene ends were 3 bases for V and 7 bases for J; bases not matched to a gene: 4. There are 13 residues in the CDR3. Germline V gene data show CDR1 as MNHEY and CDR2 as SMNVEV (reference sequence). The CDR3 DNA sequence: TGTGCCAGCAGTTTTCAGGGGGCGATTGAAGCTTTCTTT. This gives the protein CASSFQGAIEAFF.

This chain uses TRBV7-8 with TRBJ2-3; D perhaps matches TRBD2 (6 bases). Per the germline V gene, CDR1 is SGHVS and CDR2 is FQNEAQ. The length of the CDR3 is 15 residues. V was shortened by 2 bases and J by 0 bases, with 9 bases between the two germline ends. This CDR3 is CASSLRRGSTDTQYF. CDR3 bases: TGTGCCAGCAGCTTACGGCGGGGCAGCACAGATACGCAGTATTTT.

The J gene is TRBJ2-3, the V gene TRBV7-3; tentative D call: TRBD2 (6 bases). The V gene's germline CDR1 is SGHTA and CDR2 FQGTGA. Deletions cut 0 bases from V and 1 base from J, with 8 bases between. CDR3 length: 15 residues. The CDR3 DNA is TGTGCCAGCAGCTTAACGACGGGGGGCACAGATACGCAGTATTTT. This translates into CASSLTTGGTDTQYF.

The V and J genes are TRBV6-1 and TRBJ2-7; D not certain. CDR3 length: 14 residues. Deletions cut 4 bases from V and 7 bases from J, with 17 bases between. CDR1 is MNHNS and CDR2 is SASEGT in the germline V gene. The CDR3 DNA is TGTGCCAGCAGTGCCGGGCCCTCCACCGGAGAGCAGTACTTC. Protein: CASSAGPSTGEQYF.

Relative to its sample, this clone is medium-sized. The V and J genes are TRBV9 and TRBJ2-1; 12 nucleotides match TRBD2. J lost 7 bases, V lost 4 bases, and 9 bases had no gene match. The CDR3 consists of 16 residues. CDR1 is SGDLS, CDR2 YYNGEE, per germline. The chain's CDR3 is CASSSRTSGVRNEQFF. DNA for the CDR3: TGTGCCAGCAGCTCGAGGACTAGCGGGGTCAGGAATGAGCAGTTCTTC.

This rearrangement joins TRBV7-8 to TRBJ2-1; 11 nucleotides agree with TRBD2. CDR3 size: 15 residues. The V and J ends lost 0 bases and 10 bases, in that order; junction bases with no gene match: 5. CDR1 and CDR2 from the germline V gene are SGHVS and FQNEAQ. The CDR3 here is CASSLAGTSGGEQFF. As DNA, the CDR3 is TGTGCCAGCAGCTTAGCCGGGACTAGCGGCGGCGAGCAGTTCTTC.

J is TRBJ2-5 and V is TRBV25-1; D remains unclear. The germline CDR1 and CDR2 sequences are MGHDK and SYGVNS. This CDR3 contains 12 residues. V was shortened by 5 bases and J by 3 bases, with 7 bases between the two germline ends. CDR3 nucleotide sequence: TGTGCCAGCAGTTGGCGGAAAGAGACCCAGTACTTC. This gives the protein CASSWRKETQYF. The variable domain in full, completed from reference TRBV25-1 and TRBJ2-5, reads EADIYQTPRYLVIGTGKKITLECSQTMGHDKMYWYQQDPGMELHLIHYSYGVNSTEKGDLSSESTVSRIRTEHFPLTLESARPSHTSQYLCASSWRKETQYFGPGTRLLVL.

The rearrangement links TRBV19 to TRBJ2-1; D possibly corresponds to TRBD1 (7 bases). Germline V gene sequence: CDR1 LNHDA, CDR2 SQIVND (reference sequence). Trimming cost V 9 bases and J 6 bases, with 18 bases left between them. The CDR3 is 14 residues long. DNA for the CDR3: TGTGCCAGCCGGTGGGCAGGGGGGCGCAATGAGCAGTTCTTC. This sequence encodes CASRWAGGRNEQFF. Full variable domain (rest looked up from reference TRBV19 and TRBJ2-1): DGGITQSPKYLFRKEGQNVTLSCEQNLNHDAMYWYRQDPGQGLRLIYYSQIVNDFQKGDIAEGYSVSREKKESFPLTVTSAQKNPTAFYLCASRWAGGRNEQFFGPGTRLTVL.

This rearrangement joins TRBV21-1 to TRBJ2-7; the table's D call, TRBD2, has no DNA check behind it. TRBV21-1 is a pseudogene locus. The CDR3 has 20 residues. The CDR3: CASSNWDSKGLAGARGEQYF. CDR3 bases: TGTGCCAGCAGCAATTGGGACTCCAAGGGACTAGCGGGAGCCCGGGGCGAGCAGTACTTC.